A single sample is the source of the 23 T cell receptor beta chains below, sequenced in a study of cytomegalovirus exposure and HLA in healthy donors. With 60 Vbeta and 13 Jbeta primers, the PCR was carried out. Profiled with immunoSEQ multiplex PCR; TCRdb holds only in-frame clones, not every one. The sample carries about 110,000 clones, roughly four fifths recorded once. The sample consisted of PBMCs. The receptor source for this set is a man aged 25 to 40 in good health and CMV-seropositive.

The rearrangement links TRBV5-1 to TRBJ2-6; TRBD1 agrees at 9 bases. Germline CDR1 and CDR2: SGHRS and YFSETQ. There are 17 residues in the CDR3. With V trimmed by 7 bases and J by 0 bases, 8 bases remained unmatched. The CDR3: CASGTGPVLSGANVLTF. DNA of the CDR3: TGCGCCAGCGGGACAGGGCCTGTCCTCTCTGGGGCCAACGTCCTGACTTTC.

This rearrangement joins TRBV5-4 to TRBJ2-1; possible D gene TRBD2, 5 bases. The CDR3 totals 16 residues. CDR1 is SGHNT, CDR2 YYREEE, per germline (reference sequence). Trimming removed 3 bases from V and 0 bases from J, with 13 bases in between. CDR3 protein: CASSSGSRSSYNEQFF. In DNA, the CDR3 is TGTGCCAGCAGCTCGGGGAGCAGAAGCTCCTACAATGAGCAGTTCTTC.

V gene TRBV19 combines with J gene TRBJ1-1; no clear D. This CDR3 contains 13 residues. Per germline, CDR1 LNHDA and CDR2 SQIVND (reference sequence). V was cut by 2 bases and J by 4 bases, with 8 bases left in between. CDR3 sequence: CASSISSFTEAFF. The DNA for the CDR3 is TGTGCCAGTAGTATATCGTCGTTCACTGAAGCTTTCTTT.

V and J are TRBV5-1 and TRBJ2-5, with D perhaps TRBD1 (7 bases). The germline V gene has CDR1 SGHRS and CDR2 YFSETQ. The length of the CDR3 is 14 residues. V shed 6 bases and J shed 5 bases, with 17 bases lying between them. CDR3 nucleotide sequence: TGCGCCAGCACACGGAGGTCAGGGGGGGAGACCCAGTACTTC. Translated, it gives CASTRRSGGETQYF.

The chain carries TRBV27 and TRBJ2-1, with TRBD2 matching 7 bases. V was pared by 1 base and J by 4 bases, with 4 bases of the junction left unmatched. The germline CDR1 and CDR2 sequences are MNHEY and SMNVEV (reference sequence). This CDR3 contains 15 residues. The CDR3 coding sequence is TGTGCCAGCAGTTTATGGGGGGAGGGATACAATGAGCAGTTCTTC. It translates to CASSLWGEGYNEQFF.

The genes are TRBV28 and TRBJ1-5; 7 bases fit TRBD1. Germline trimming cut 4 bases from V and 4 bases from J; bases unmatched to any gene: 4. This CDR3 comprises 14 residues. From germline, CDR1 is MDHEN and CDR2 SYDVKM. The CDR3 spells CASSWGTANQPQHF. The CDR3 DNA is TGTGCCAGCAGTTGGGGGACAGCGAATCAGCCCCAGCATTTT.

CDR3 coding DNA: TGCGCCAGCAGCTTGGCCCGGGGGGCCCCCGAGACCCAGTACTTC. Its translation: CASSLARGAPETQYF. The V and J genes are TRBV5-1 and TRBJ2-5; a weak D match, TRBD2 (7 bases). Trimming removed 0 bases from V and 5 bases from J, with 14 bases in between. This CDR3 spans 15 amino acids. Germline CDR1 SGHRS, CDR2 YFSETQ.

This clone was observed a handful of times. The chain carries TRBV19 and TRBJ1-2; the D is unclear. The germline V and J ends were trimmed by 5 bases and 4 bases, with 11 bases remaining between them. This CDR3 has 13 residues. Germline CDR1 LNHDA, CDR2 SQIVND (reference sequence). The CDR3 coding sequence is TGTGCCAGTAGTGAACGGGGATCCTATGGCTACACCTTC. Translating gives CASSERGSYGYTF.

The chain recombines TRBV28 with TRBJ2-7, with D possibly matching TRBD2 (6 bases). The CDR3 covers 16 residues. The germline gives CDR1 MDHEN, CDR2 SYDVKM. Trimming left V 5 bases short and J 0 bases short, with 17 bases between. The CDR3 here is CASSPAGTGSSYEQYV. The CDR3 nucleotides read TGTGCCAGCAGTCCAGCCGGGACTGGGAGCTCCTACGAGCAGTACGTC.

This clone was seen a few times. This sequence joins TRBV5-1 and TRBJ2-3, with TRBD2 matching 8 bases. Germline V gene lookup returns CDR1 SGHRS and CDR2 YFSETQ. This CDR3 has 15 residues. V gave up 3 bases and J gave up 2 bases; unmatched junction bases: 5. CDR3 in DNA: TGCGCCAGCAGCTACCAGACTAGCGCCACAGATACGCAGTATTTT. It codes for CASSYQTSATDTQYF.

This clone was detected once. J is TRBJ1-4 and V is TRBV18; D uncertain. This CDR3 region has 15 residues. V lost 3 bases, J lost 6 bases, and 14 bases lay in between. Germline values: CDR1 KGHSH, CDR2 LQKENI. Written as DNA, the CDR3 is TGTGCCAGCTCACCCCCATCGATGAGAGATGAAAAACTGTTTTTT. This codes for CASSPPSMRDEKLFF.

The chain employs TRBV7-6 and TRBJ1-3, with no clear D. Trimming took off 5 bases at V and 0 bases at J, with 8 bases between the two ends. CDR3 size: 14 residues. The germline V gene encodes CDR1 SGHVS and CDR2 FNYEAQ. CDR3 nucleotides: TGTGCCAGCAGCGGCGGAGGCTCTGGAAACACCATATATTTT. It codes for CASSGGGSGNTIYF. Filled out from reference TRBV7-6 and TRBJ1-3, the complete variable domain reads GAGVSQSPRYKVTKRGQDVALRCDPISGHVSLYWYRQALGQGPEFLTYFNYEAQQDKSGLPNDRFSAERPEGSISTLTIQRTEQRDSAMYRCASSGGGSGNTIYFGEGSWLTVV.

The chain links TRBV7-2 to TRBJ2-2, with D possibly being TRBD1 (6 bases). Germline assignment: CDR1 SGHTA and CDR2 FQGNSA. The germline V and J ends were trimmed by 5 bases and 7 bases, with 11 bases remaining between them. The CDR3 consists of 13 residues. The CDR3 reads CASSQTGNGELFF. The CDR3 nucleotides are TGTGCCAGCAGCCAAACAGGGAACGGGGAGCTGTTTTTT.

The CDR3 DNA follows: TGTGCCAGCAGCCTATCACGGTATTGGGACAGTCCGAGCAATCAGCCCCAGCATTTT. Residues: CASSLSRYWDSPSNQPQHF. The chain employs TRBV7-9 and TRBJ1-5, with 7 bases lining up with TRBD1. The V gene end was trimmed by 5 bases and the J gene end by 1 base; junction bases not matched to a gene: 17. This CDR3 has 19 amino acids. The germline CDR1 and CDR2 sequences are SEHNR and FQNEAQ (reference sequence).

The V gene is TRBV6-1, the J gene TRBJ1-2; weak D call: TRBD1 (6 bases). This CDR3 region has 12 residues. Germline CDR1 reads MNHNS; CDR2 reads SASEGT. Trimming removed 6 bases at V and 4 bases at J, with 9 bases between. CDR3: CASRGDTYGYTF. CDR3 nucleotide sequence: TGTGCCAGCAGGGGGGACACCTATGGCTACACCTTC.

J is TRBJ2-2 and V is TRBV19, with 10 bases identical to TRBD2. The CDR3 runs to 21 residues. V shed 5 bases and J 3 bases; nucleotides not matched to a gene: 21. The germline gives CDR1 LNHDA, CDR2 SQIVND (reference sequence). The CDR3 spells CASSLLAGVIMADEDTGELFF. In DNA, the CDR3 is TGTGCCAGTAGTCTTCTAGCGGGAGTAATAATGGCGGACGAGGACACCGGGGAGCTGTTTTTT.

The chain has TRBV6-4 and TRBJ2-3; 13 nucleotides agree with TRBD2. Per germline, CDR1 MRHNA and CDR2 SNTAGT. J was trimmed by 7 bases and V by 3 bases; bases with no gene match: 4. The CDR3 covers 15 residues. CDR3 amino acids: CASSETSGGYHTQYF. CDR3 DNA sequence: TGTGCCAGCAGTGAGACTAGCGGGGGGTATCATACGCAGTATTTT.

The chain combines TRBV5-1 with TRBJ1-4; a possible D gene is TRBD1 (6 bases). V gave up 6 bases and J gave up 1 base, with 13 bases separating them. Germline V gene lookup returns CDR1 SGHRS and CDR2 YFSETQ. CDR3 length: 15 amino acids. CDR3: CASTVTGRTNEKLFF. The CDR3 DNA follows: TGCGCCAGCACCGTAACAGGGCGAACTAATGAAAAACTGTTTTTT.

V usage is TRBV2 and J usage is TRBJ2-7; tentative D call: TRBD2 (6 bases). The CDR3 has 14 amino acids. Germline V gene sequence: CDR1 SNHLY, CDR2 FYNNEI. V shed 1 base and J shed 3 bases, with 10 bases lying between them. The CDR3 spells CASSEGRTNYEQYV. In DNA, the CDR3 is TGTGCCAGCAGTGAAGGCAGGACTAACTACGAGCAGTACGTC.

CDR3 loop: CASSRGGYNSPLHF. The CDR3 DNA reads as TGTGCCAGCAGCAGAGGGGGCTATAATTCACCCCTCCACTTT. V and J are TRBV11-2 and TRBJ1-6, with D perhaps TRBD1 (6 bases). Per germline, CDR1 SGHAT and CDR2 FQNNGV. CDR3 size: 14 residues. Trimming cost V 5 bases and J 3 bases, with 8 bases left between them.

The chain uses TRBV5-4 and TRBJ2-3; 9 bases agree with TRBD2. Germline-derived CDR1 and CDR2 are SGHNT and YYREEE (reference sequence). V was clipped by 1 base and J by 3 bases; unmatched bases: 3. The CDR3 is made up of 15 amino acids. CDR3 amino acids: CASSLSSGGTDTQYF. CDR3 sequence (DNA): TGTGCCAGCAGCTTGAGTAGCGGGGGAACAGATACGCAGTATTTT.

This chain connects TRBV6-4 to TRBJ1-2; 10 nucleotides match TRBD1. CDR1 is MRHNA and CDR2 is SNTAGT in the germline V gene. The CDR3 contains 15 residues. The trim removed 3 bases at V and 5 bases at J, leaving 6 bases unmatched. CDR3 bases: TGTGCCAGCAGTGAGGCGGACAGGGGGGGGTATGGCTACACCTTC. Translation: CASSEADRGGYGYTF.

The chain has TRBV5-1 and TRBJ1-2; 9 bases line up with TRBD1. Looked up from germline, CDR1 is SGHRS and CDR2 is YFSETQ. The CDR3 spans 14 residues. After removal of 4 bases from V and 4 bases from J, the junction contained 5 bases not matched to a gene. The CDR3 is CASSEGQGLYGYTF. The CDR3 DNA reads TGCGCCAGCAGCGAGGGACAGGGTCTCTATGGCTACACCTTC.